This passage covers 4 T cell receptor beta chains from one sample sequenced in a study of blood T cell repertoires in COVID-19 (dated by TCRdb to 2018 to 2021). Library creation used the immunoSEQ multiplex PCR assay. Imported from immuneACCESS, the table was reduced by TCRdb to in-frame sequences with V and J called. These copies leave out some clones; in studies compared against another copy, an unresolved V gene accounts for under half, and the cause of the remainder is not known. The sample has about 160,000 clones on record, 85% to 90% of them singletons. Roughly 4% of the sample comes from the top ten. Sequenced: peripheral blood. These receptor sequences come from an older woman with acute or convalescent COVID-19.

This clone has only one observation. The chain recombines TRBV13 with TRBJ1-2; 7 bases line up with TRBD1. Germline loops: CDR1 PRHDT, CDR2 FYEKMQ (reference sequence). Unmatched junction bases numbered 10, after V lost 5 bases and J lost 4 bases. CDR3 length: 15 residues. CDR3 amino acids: CASSLSTGPPYGYTF. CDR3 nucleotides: TGTGCCAGCAGCCTCTCGACAGGGCCCCCCTATGGCTACACCTTC. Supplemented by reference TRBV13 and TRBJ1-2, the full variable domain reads AAGVIQSPRHLIKEKRETATLKCYPIPRHDTVYWYQQGPGQDPQFLISFYEKMQSDKGSIPDRFSAQQFSDYHSELNMSSLELGDSALYFCASSLSTGPPYGYTFGSGTRLTVV.

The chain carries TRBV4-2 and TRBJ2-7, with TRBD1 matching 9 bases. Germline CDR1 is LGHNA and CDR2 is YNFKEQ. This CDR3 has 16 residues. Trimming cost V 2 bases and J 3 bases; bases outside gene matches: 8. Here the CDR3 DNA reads TGTGCCAGCAGCCAACAACCGGGACAGGGCCTCTACGAGCAGTACTTC. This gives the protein CASSQQPGQGLYEQYF.

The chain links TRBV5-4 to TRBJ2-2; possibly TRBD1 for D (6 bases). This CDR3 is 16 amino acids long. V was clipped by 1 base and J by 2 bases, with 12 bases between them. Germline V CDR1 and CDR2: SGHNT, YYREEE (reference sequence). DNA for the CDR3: TGTGCCAGCAGCTTGTGGGGGCGCTTCAACACCGGGGAGCTGTTTTTT. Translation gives CASSLWGRFNTGELFF.

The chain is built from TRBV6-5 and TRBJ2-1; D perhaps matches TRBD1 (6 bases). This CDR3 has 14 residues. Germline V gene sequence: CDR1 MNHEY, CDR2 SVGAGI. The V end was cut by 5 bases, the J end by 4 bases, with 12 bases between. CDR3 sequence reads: CASSTGTKYNEQFF. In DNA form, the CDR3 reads TGTGCCAGCAGTACAGGGACCAAATACAATGAGCAGTTCTTC.